Below are 25 T cell receptor beta chains sequenced from a single sample in a study of CD8+CD57+ T cells in acquired aplastic anemia. For CDR3 and TCR beta VDJ profiling, genomic DNA was the template used. TCRdb re-derived calls from the reads in MiXCR, one entry per CDR3 protein. The sample comprises 100,000 to 150,000 distinct CDR3 sequences, 48% of which are singletons, and 2% to 3% rests with the top ten. The sequencing sample was made of sorted CD4+, CD8+, or CD8+CD57+ T cells (not recorded which) from PBMCs. The source is a human donor in good health, serving as a control.

This chain connects TRBV2 to TRBJ1-2, with D unclear. V gave up 6 bases and J gave up 2 bases, with 7 bases separating them. The CDR3 has 12 residues. Looked up from germline, CDR1 is SNHLY and CDR2 is FYNNEI. The CDR3 bases are TGTGCCAGCAGGGTAGCGAACTATGGCTACACCTTC. Its protein is CASRVANYGYTF.

This clonotype was seen many times. V and J are TRBV9 and TRBJ2-2; the D is unclear. Germline CDR1 and CDR2: SGDLS and YYNGEE. CDR3 length: 15 residues. Between the trimmed V and J ends, which lost 2 bases and 4 bases, there was a span of 12 bases. CDR3 coding DNA: TGTGCCAGCAGCGTTGGAGACGAATTCACCGGGGAGCTGTTTTTT. Translating it yields CASSVGDEFTGELFF.

This clonotype was found many times. The chain combines TRBV19 with TRBJ1-1; D is perhaps TRBD1 (5 bases). Per the germline V gene, CDR1 is LNHDA and CDR2 is SQIVND (reference sequence). The CDR3 has 14 residues. Trimming removed 7 bases at V and 4 bases at J, with 16 bases between. CDR3 loop: CASIPRSGVTEAFF. In DNA form, the CDR3 reads TGTGCCAGTATACCCAGATCGGGGGTCACTGAAGCTTTCTTT. Full variable domain (remainder filled in from reference TRBV19 and TRBJ1-1): DGGITQSPKYLFRKEGQNVTLSCEQNLNHDAMYWYRQDPGQGLRLIYYSQIVNDFQKGDIAEGYSVSREKKESFPLTVTSAQKNPTAFYLCASIPRSGVTEAFFGQGTRLTVV.

As concerns this clonotype: The conserved closing phenylalanine or tryptophan is absent in this CDR3, likely reflecting a read error. The rearrangement links TRBV2 to TRBJ1-6, with TRBD1 identical over 9 bases. Germline CDR1 SNHLY, CDR2 FYNNEI. There are 17 residues in the CDR3. Trimming cost V 4 bases and J 6 bases; bases outside gene matches: 10. The CDR3 reads CASSGSWGGQGNSPLHL. DNA of the CDR3: TGTGCCAGCAGTGGGTCTTGGGGGGGACAGGGTAATTCACCCCTCCACCTT.

The chain is built from TRBV12-5 and TRBJ1-3, with D hard to call. CDR1 is LGHNT and CDR2 is FRNRAP in the germline V gene. The V and J ends lost 0 bases and 4 bases respectively, with 10 bases between them. This CDR3 contains 15 residues. The CDR3 coding sequence is TGTGCTAGTGGTTTGGTACAACCCCTGGGAAACACCATATATTTT. This encodes CASGLVQPLGNTIYF.

This clonotype came up many times. The chain joins TRBV5-1 to TRBJ2-7; D unresolved. V was clipped by 0 bases and J by 4 bases, with 11 bases between them. From germline, CDR1 is SGHRS and CDR2 YFSETQ. The CDR3 extends over 14 amino acids. CDR3 loop: CASSLGVEGYEQYF. The CDR3 DNA is TGCGCCAGCAGCTTGGGGGTGGAAGGATACGAGCAGTACTTC.

At least ten counts were recorded for this clonotype. V is TRBV2 and J is TRBJ2-1, with 7 bases matching TRBD1. V gave up 4 bases and J gave up 0 bases; unmatched junction bases: 0. The CDR3 runs 14 residues. Germline V gives CDR1 SNHLY, CDR2 FYNNEI. DNA for the CDR3: TGTGCCAGCAGTGGGGACAGCTCCTACAATGAGCAGTTCTTC. Its translation: CASSGDSSYNEQFF.

This clonotype has a handful of counts. In DNA form, the CDR3 reads TGTGCCAGCAGCTTCGGGGTAACCCAAGAGACCCAGTACTTC. Encoded protein: CASSFGVTQETQYF. This chain links TRBV7-2 with TRBJ2-5, with D perhaps matching TRBD2 (5 bases). Trimming removed 3 bases from V and 1 base from J, with 9 bases in between. CDR1 and CDR2 (germline): SGHTA, FQGNSA. The CDR3 length is 14 residues.

This clonotype occurred many times. The CDR3, as DNA: TGTGCCAGCCGAGGGACCGGGGAGCTGTTTTTT. Encoded protein: CASRGTGELFF. The rearrangement links TRBV12-3 or TRBV12-4 to TRBJ2-2; D possibly corresponds to TRBD2 (5 bases). The CDR3 is made up of 11 amino acids. V dropped 8 bases and J dropped 5 bases, with 6 bases sitting between them.

This clonotype has at least ten counts. The rearrangement uses TRBV4-1 and TRBJ1-1; D gene uncertain. Germline V lookup: CDR1 MGHRA, CDR2 YSYEKL. The V end lost 4 bases, the J end lost 0 bases, and 9 bases lay between the germline ends. CDR3 length: 14 amino acids. The CDR3 protein is CASSRTVMNTEAFF. CDR3 coding DNA: TGCGCCAGCAGCCGCACAGTAATGAACACTGAAGCTTTCTTT.

The chain carries TRBV11-2 and TRBJ2-3; D may be TRBD1 or TRBD2 (7 bases each). The V end lost 5 bases, the J end lost 0 bases, and 15 bases lay between the germline ends. Germline loops: CDR1 SGHAT, CDR2 FQNNGV. This CDR3 is 16 amino acids long. CDR3 residues: CASSPRQGGSTDTQYF. Written as DNA, the CDR3 is TGTGCCAGCAGCCCGCGACAGGGAGGGAGCACAGATACGCAGTATTTT.

This clonotype was seen repeatedly, ten times or more. The chain carries TRBV30 and TRBJ1-2, with 10 bases lining up with TRBD1. V was pared by 5 bases and J by 4 bases, with 7 bases of the junction left unmatched. CDR3 length: 14 amino acids. Germline assignment: CDR1 GTSNPN and CDR2 SVGIG (reference sequence). CDR3 sequence: CAWVWDRGIYGYTF. The CDR3 DNA is TGTGCCTGGGTCTGGGACAGGGGAATCTATGGCTACACCTTC.

In its sample, this clonotype was seen many times. J is TRBJ2-1 and V is TRBV6-5; D not resolved. The CDR3 loop spans 13 amino acids. The germline CDR1 and CDR2 sequences are MNHEY and SVGAGI. Trimming removed 2 bases from V and 8 bases from J, with 10 bases in between. Written as DNA, the CDR3 is TGTGCCAGCAGTTACCTATACAGCGATGAGCAGTTCTTC. This translates into CASSYLYSDEQFF.

This clonotype was picked up many times. The chain carries TRBV7-3 and TRBJ2-1; 12 nucleotides match TRBD2. The CDR3 has 15 amino acids. V dropped 5 bases and J dropped 7; count of bases not matched to a gene: 6. Per germline, CDR1 SGHTA and CDR2 FQGTGA. CDR3 protein: CASSAQGTSGNEQFF. The CDR3 DNA follows: TGTGCCAGCAGCGCCCAAGGGACTAGCGGGAATGAGCAGTTCTTC. The full variable domain, rest sourced from reference TRBV7-3 and TRBJ2-1, is GAGVSQTPSNKVTEKGKYVELRCDPISGHTALYWYRQSLGQGPEFLIYFQGTGAADDSGLPNDRFFAVRPEGSVSTLKIQRTERGDSAVYLCASSAQGTSGNEQFFGPGTRLTVL.

The chain employs TRBV15 and TRBJ1-4; weak D call: TRBD1 (5 bases). The germline V gene has CDR1 LNHNV and CDR2 YYDKDF (reference sequence). V was clipped by 0 bases and J by 7 bases, with 6 bases between them. The CDR3 has 13 amino acids. CDR3 sequence reads: CATSRDGTEKLFF. In nucleotides, the CDR3 is TGTGCCACCAGCAGAGACGGGACTGAAAAACTGTTTTTT.

As regards this clonotype: This could be a read error, since a much larger clone is one nucleotide away. The conserved phenylalanine or tryptophan normally closing the CDR3 is absent here, so this likely arose from a read error. J is TRBJ1-2 and V is TRBV11-2; D is undetermined. V lost 0 bases to trimming and J lost 7 bases, with 9 bases between them. CDR1 is SGHAT and CDR2 is FQNNGV in the germline V gene. This CDR3 comprises 13 residues. CDR3 protein: CASSLDSGSGYTL. The CDR3 nucleotides are TGTGCCAGCAGCTTAGATTCAGGATCTGGCTACACCCTC.

CDR3 region: CASSPGGQETQYF. The CDR3 DNA is TGTGCCAGCTCACCAGGGGGACAAGAGACCCAGTACTTC. The chain links TRBV18 to TRBJ2-5; D tentatively fits TRBD1 or TRBD2 (5 bases each). Germline V CDR1 and CDR2: KGHSH, LQKENI. V lost 2 bases and J lost 2, with 6 bases in between. There are 13 residues in the CDR3.

This clonotype was observed a handful of times. A much larger clone lies a single base off, so this may be a read error. V and J are TRBV11-2 and TRBJ1-2, with D possibly being TRBD1 (6 bases). V gave up 6 bases and J gave up 8 bases, with 22 bases separating them. Germline CDR1 and CDR2: SGHAT and FQNNGV. CDR3 size: 15 residues. The CDR3 spells CASSLWGGGGGGYTF. The CDR3 DNA is TGTGCCAGCAGTCTATGGGGCGGAGGGGGAGGAGGCTACACCTTC.

This clonotype was recorded many times. This sequence joins TRBV5-8 and TRBJ1-4; no reliable D call. In germline, CDR1 is SGHTS, CDR2 YDEGEE. This CDR3 has 13 residues. V was shortened by 7 bases and J by 5 bases, with 12 bases between the two germline ends. The CDR3 loop reads CASGYDDNEKLFF. In DNA, the CDR3 is TGTGCCAGCGGCTACGATGACAATGAAAAACTGTTTTTT.

This clonotype was seen many times. Here the CDR3 DNA reads TGTGCCAGCAGTGAATATAGCTTCGGACGAGGGGGTGCCGAGAACGAAAAACTGTTTTTT. Its protein product is CASSEYSFGRGGAENEKLFF. The chain joins TRBV25-1 to TRBJ1-4; TRBD1 might be the D (6 bases). V lost 0 bases to trimming and J lost 8 bases, with 28 bases between them. This CDR3 is built from 20 residues. The germline CDR1 and CDR2 sequences are MGHDK and SYGVNS.

A few counts support this clonotype. A single base separates this from a much larger clone, so it may be a read error. The V call is TRBV5-1, the J call TRBJ2-3, with 7 bases that match TRBD2. CDR1 SGHRS and CDR2 YFSETQ come from the germline V gene. CDR3 size: 16 residues. The CDR3 loop is CASNLTGGTRADTQYF. The CDR3, as DNA: TGCGCCAGCAACTTGACGGGGGGTACCAGGGCTGATACGCAGTATTTT.

This clonotype was observed a single time. The chain joins TRBV29-1 to TRBJ2-1, with 11 bases identical to TRBD2. Germline CDR1 SQVTM, CDR2 ANQGSEA. This CDR3 region has 15 residues. V gave up 4 bases and J gave up 6 bases; unmatched junction bases: 8. The CDR3: CSVARLAGNPNEQFF. CDR3 DNA: TGCAGCGTTGCCCGACTAGCGGGGAATCCCAATGAGCAGTTCTTC.

This clonotype was detected many times. A read error is possible here, since a much larger clone lies one base away. This rearrangement joins TRBV7-9 to TRBJ2-3, with no clear D. CDR1 is SEHNR, CDR2 FQNEAQ, per germline (reference sequence). The CDR3 runs 12 residues. V was trimmed by 5 bases and J by 10 bases, leaving 13 bases between them. The CDR3 region is CASSPPQGAQYF. The CDR3 DNA reads TGTGCCAGCAGCCCACCCCAAGGTGCGCAGTATTTT.

As for this clonotype: This may come from a read error, since a much larger clone is one base off. The rearrangement joins TRBV5-5 to TRBJ1-5; D may be TRBD1 (6 bases). This CDR3 is built from 16 residues. V was shortened by 0 bases and J by 6 bases, with 16 bases between the two germline ends. Per the germline V gene, CDR1 is SGHKS and CDR2 is YYEKEE (reference sequence). The CDR3 DNA follows: TGTGCCAGCAGCTTGGCGGGCAGGGGTAATAGTCAGCCCCAGCATTTT. It encodes CASSLAGRGNSQPQHF.

The chain recombines TRBV7-2 with TRBJ2-7; 12 bases map to TRBD2. J lost 6 bases, V lost 0 bases, and 3 bases had no gene match. CDR3 length: 15 residues. Germline V gives CDR1 SGHTA, CDR2 FQGNSA. The CDR3 DNA reads TGTGCCAGCAGCTTAGCCCTAGCGGGGGGGCGCGAGCAGTACTTC. Translating gives CASSLALAGGREQYF.